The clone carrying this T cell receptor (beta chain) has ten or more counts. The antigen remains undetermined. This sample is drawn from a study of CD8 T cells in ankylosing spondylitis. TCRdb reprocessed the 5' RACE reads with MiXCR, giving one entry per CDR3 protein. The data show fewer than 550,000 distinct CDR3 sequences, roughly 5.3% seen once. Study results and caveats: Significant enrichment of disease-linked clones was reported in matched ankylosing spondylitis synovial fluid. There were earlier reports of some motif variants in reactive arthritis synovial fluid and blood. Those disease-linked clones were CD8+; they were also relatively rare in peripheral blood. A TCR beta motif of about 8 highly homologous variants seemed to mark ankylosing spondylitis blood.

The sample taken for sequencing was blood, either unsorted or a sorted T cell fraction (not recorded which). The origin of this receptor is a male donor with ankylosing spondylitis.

DNA of the CDR3: TGCGCCAGCAGCCAACACGACAGGGCAGATACGCAGTATTTT. This codes for CASSQHDRADTQYF. The rearrangement links TRBV4-3 to TRBJ2-3, with TRBD1 matching 7 bases. The CDR3 sequence is 14 residues long. V dropped 2 bases and J dropped 4; count of bases not matched to a gene: 3. Germline V gives CDR1 LGHNA, CDR2 YSLEER.